This T cell receptor (beta chain) derives from a study of regulatory and conventional T cells in RAG deficiency. Regulatory T cells were sorted from blood as CD4+ CD25-high CD127-low cells. Sequenced by immunoSEQ multiplex PCR; TCRdb stores in-frame clones only, minus some. The sample lists about 9,400 clones, about 89% occurring once. V dropped 2 bases and J dropped 3 bases, with 8 bases sitting between them. The length of the CDR3 is 14 residues. The germline V gene encodes CDR1 SGHNT and CDR2 YENEEA. These same records also appear under a second study, on regulatory T cells. That paper adds: The primer mix had 52 TRBV and 13 TRBJ primers.

The specimen sequenced was Tregs sorted from blood. The clonotype was recovered from a human donor in good health. The rearrangement links TRBV11-3 to TRBJ2-1; a weak D match, TRBD2 (5 bases). CDR3 nucleotides: TGTGCCAGCAGCTTACCAACTAGCTACAATGAGCAGTTCTTC. Amino acids: CASSLPTSYNEQFF.